The next 17 T cell receptor beta chains were all read from a single sample in a study of T-cell reconstitution after alpha-beta-depleted transplantation in children. Preparation of the TCRbeta library involved a method that used unique molecular identifiers. Via MiXCR, TCRdb re-called the PCR reads, giving one row per CDR3 protein. The sample has about 400,000 distinct CDR3 sequences; over 20% are singletons. The starting material was PBMCs from the stem cell graft donor, obtained from the stem cell graft. The receptors derive from a human donor who donated a stem cell graft to a child with acute myeloid leukemia.

This clonotype was counted a few times. This rearrangement joins TRBV12-3 or TRBV12-4 to TRBJ2-7; tentatively, D is TRBD2 (6 bases). V gave up 5 bases and J gave up 3 bases, with 20 bases separating them. The CDR3 has 16 residues. CDR3 loop: CASSRGLPRTFYEQYF. The CDR3 region has the DNA TGTGCCAGCAGTCGGGGACTGCCCCGGACCTTCTACGAGCAGTACTTC.

The J gene is TRBJ2-7, the V gene TRBV3-1; D remains ambiguous. In germline, CDR1 is LGHDT, CDR2 YNNKEL (reference sequence). Trimming took off 3 bases at V and 0 bases at J, with 12 bases between the two ends. CDR3 size: 15 residues. The CDR3 region has the DNA TGTGCCAGCAGCCAGGGGTTAGACCTCTCCTACGAGCAGTACTTC. Translated: CASSQGLDLSYEQYF.

This clonotype came up many times. The rearrangement links TRBV29-1 to TRBJ2-7, with D uncertain. V dropped 7 bases and J dropped 5 bases, with 24 bases sitting between them. CDR1 is SQVTM and CDR2 is ANQGSEA in the germline V gene. This CDR3 has 15 amino acids. The CDR3 sequence is CSALPGASNLHEQYF. The CDR3 nucleotides read TGCAGCGCTCTCCCAGGCGCGTCTAACCTCCACGAGCAGTACTTC.

This clonotype was counted a few times. This chain uses TRBV18 with TRBJ1-2; possible D gene TRBD1, 5 bases. The CDR3 length is 17 residues. The germline V gene encodes CDR1 KGHSH and CDR2 LQKENI. V gave up 6 bases and J gave up 2 bases, with 22 bases separating them. The CDR3 spells CASSPGLQGAGNYGYTF. As DNA, the CDR3 is TGTGCCAGCTCGCCAGGGTTGCAGGGAGCGGGGAACTATGGCTACACCTTC.

This clonotype was counted only a few times. The CDR3 DNA reads as TGTGCCAGCAGCCAGGGTTCTTTGGGAGCGGGAGTTAATGAGCAGTTCTTC. Its protein product is CASSQGSLGAGVNEQFF. The chain uses TRBV12-3 or TRBV12-4 and TRBJ2-1; 8 nucleotides agree with TRBD2. J lost 7 bases, V lost 6 bases, and 17 bases had no gene match. This CDR3 has 17 residues.

The chain has TRBV7-2 and TRBJ2-5, with D perhaps given as TRBD1 or TRBD2 (5 bases each). Trimming pared 5 bases from V and 4 bases from J, leaving 11 bases between. Germline V lookup: CDR1 SGHTA, CDR2 FQGNSA. The CDR3 has 13 amino acids. In DNA form, the CDR3 reads TGTGCCAGCAGCACGGGACCCCGAGAGACCCAGTACTTC. Translation: CASSTGPRETQYF. The full variable domain, its missing parts supplied by reference TRBV7-2 and TRBJ2-5, is GAGVSQSPSNKVTEKGKDVELRCDPISGHTALYWYRQSLGQGLEFLIYFQGNSAPDKSGLPSDRFSAERTGGSVSTLTIQRTQQEDSAVYLCASSTGPRETQYFGPGTRLLVL.

The V and J genes are TRBV12-3 or TRBV12-4 and TRBJ1-2; D unresolved. The V and J ends lost 4 bases and 2 bases respectively, with 20 bases between them. The CDR3 is 17 amino acids. CDR3 in amino acids: CASSSSTNRPANYGYTF. DNA for the CDR3: TGTGCCAGCAGTTCCTCTACAAACCGGCCGGCAAACTATGGCTACACCTTC.

The chain couples TRBV7-2 to TRBJ1-5; D is uncertain. There are 13 residues in the CDR3. CDR1 is SGHTA, CDR2 FQGNSA, per germline. V lost 5 bases, J lost 5 bases, and 10 bases lay in between. This chain's CDR3 is CASSMDGYQPQHF. CDR3 bases: TGTGCCAGCAGCATGGACGGTTATCAGCCCCAGCATTTT.

This CDR3 is CASSLVGSSQVNEQFF. The DNA of the CDR3 is TGTGCCAGCAGCTTAGTCGGGTCTTCTCAGGTCAATGAGCAGTTCTTC. The chain carries TRBV11-2 and TRBJ2-1; D remains unclear. Germline-derived CDR1 and CDR2 are SGHAT and FQNNGV. The CDR3 is made up of 16 amino acids. The ends were cut back, 1 base at V and 6 bases at J, with 16 bases in the middle.

The chain carries TRBV7-2 and TRBJ2-3; 15 bases agree with TRBD2. This CDR3 comprises 16 residues. Germline V gene data show CDR1 as SGHTA and CDR2 as FQGNSA. V lost 5 bases, J lost 5 bases, and 5 bases stayed unmatched. CDR3 sequence (DNA): TGTGCCAGCAGCACGGGACTAGCGGGAGGTGGAGATACGCAGTATTTT. Translated, it gives CASSTGLAGGGDTQYF.

The chain couples TRBV7-9 to TRBJ2-1; TRBD2 is a possible D gene (6 bases). The CDR3 extends over 16 amino acids. V dropped 5 bases and J dropped 4 bases, with 18 bases sitting between them. Per the germline V gene, CDR1 is SEHNR and CDR2 is FQNEAQ (reference sequence). The CDR3 DNA reads TGTGCCAGCAGCCCCAAGGGTCTAGCGTCTTACAATGAGCAGTTCTTC. Translated, it gives CASSPKGLASYNEQFF.

For the CDR3, the DNA is TGTGCCAGCAGCCAAACCACAGGGGCAGTGGGGTCAACCTACGAGCAGTACTTC. Translation gives CASSQTTGAVGSTYEQYF. V usage is TRBV3-1 and J usage is TRBJ2-7, with 7 bases identical to TRBD1. With V trimmed by 2 bases and J by 2 bases, 15 bases remained unmatched. CDR1 is LGHDT, CDR2 YNNKEL, per germline (reference sequence). The CDR3 spans 18 residues.

The rearrangement uses TRBV2 and TRBJ2-7; D gene unclear. V lost 4 bases, J lost 4 bases, and 11 bases lay in between. The CDR3 is 13 amino acids. CDR1 is SNHLY, CDR2 FYNNEI, per germline. CDR3 amino acids: CASSAFTDYEQYF. CDR3 DNA sequence: TGTGCCAGCAGTGCTTTTACTGATTACGAGCAGTACTTC.

This clonotype occurred a few times. The chain has TRBV20-1 and TRBJ2-1; D perhaps matches TRBD2 (6 bases). CDR1 DFQATT and CDR2 SNEGSKA come from the germline V gene (reference sequence). This CDR3 contains 12 residues. The ends were cut back, 4 bases at V and 6 bases at J, with 10 bases in the middle. The CDR3 nucleotides read TGCAGTGCTACGGAGGGCCTCAATGAGCAGTTCTTC. As protein: CSATEGLNEQFF.

The sample holds many counts of this clonotype. V usage is TRBV27 and J usage is TRBJ2-3, with TRBD2 identical over 9 bases. Germline V gene data show CDR1 as MNHEY and CDR2 as SMNVEV (reference sequence). CDR3 size: 15 residues. V gave up 6 bases and J gave up 3 bases; unmatched junction bases: 7. Written as DNA, the CDR3 is TGTGCCAGCAGACTAATAGCGGGAGTAACAGATACGCAGTATTTT. Protein: CASRLIAGVTDTQYF.

The chain joins TRBV13 to TRBJ2-7; 7 bases align to TRBD1. CDR3 length: 15 residues. The germline V gene has CDR1 PRHDT and CDR2 FYEKMQ (reference sequence). Unmatched junction bases numbered 8, after V lost 4 bases and J lost 2 bases. DNA for the CDR3: TGTGCCAGCAGCTCTCATGGGACAGCCACCTACGAGCAGTACTTC. Its translation: CASSSHGTATYEQYF.

The rearrangement joins TRBV28 to TRBJ1-1; D is unclear. V lost 1 base to trimming and J lost 4 bases, with 13 bases between them. CDR3 size: 15 residues. The germline gives CDR1 MDHEN, CDR2 SYDVKM. CDR3 residues: CASSLFLDLGTEAFF. The CDR3 DNA is TGTGCCAGCAGTTTATTTCTCGACCTGGGCACTGAAGCTTTCTTT.